This TCR beta chain emerged from a study of CD8+CD57+ T cells in acquired aplastic anemia. On the study more broadly: Sorted CD4+ and CD8+ cells yielded DNA averaging around 3 ug.

The TCR beta profiling, which covered VDJ combination and CDR3 sequence, was carried out using genomic DNA as the template. One entry per CDR3 protein results from TCRdb running MiXCR on the reads. The data show under 350,000 distinct CDR3 sequences, 50% to 65% seen once. There are 18 residues in the CDR3. V was clipped by 6 bases and J by 5 bases; unmatched bases: 18. CD8+CD57+ cell expansion, shown by flow cytometry, had occurred in the patients selected for sequencing. This receptor was obtained from a human donor with aplastic anemia. V gene TRBV12-3 or TRBV12-4 combines with J gene TRBJ2-3; 9 nucleotides align to TRBD2. The sequenced sample consisted of sorted CD4+, CD8+, or CD8+CD57+ T cells (not recorded which) from PBMCs. DNA for the CDR3: TGTGCCAGCAGAGGAAAATCGACTAGCGGAGTTATAGGAGATACGCAGTATTTT. The encoded protein is CASRGKSTSGVIGDTQYF.